This T cell receptor beta chain was obtained from a study of CD8+CD57+ T cells in acquired aplastic anemia. Across the whole study: The average for DNA from sorted CD4+ and CD8+ cells was 3 to 4 ug.

In this sample, this clonotype turned up many times. Its matching antigen is unknown. TCR beta VDJ and CDR3 were profiled, and genomic DNA was the template. TCRdb called the reads again in MiXCR, with one record for every CDR3 protein. The sample has 150,000 to 200,000 distinct CDR3 sequences; less than 60% are singletons. Study-level points and caveats: About 27 CD8+ CDR3 sequences were shared between patients and controls. Controls and patients did not differ significantly in CD8+ Simpson's diversity.

Germline lookup yields CDR1 LGHNA and CDR2 YNFKEQ. V dropped 3 bases and J dropped 9; count of bases not matched to a gene: 5. This CDR3 has 15 amino acids. CD8+CD57+ cell expansion had been shown by flow cytometry in patients chosen for sequencing. Every one of the patients had aplastic anemia (severe, acquired). The TCR sequence derives from a human donor with aplastic anemia. Sequencing input: sorted CD4+, CD8+, or CD8+CD57+ T cells (not recorded which) from PBMCs. The gene calls are TRBV4-2 and TRBJ1-6; 10 bases fit TRBD1. For the CDR3, the DNA is TGTGCCAGCAGCCAGGAGACAGGGGGCTTTTCACCCCTCCACTTT. This codes for CASSQETGGFSPLHF.